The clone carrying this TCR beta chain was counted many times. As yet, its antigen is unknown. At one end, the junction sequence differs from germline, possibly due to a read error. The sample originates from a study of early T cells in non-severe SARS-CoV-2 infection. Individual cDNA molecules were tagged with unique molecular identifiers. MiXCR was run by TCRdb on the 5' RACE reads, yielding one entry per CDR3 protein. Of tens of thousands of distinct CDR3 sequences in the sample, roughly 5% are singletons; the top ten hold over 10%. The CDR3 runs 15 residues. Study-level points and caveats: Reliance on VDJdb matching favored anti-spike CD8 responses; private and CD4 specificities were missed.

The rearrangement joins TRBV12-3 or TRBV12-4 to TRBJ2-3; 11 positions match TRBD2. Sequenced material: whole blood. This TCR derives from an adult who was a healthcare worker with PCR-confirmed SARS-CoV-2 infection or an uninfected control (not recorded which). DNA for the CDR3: TGTGCCAGCAGTCTAGCGGGGGGAACCACAGATACGCAGTATTTT. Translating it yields CASSLAGGTTDTQYF.